This T cell receptor beta chain derives from a study of cytomegalovirus exposure and HLA in healthy donors. Study-wide findings and caveats: Reports state that TCR beta sequences accurately predicted most subjects' HLA-A and HLA-B alleles. The later analysis indicated that the majority of CMV-associated TCR beta chains appeared HLA-restricted. Later analysis indicated greater clonal expansion among HLA-associated TCR beta chains than among equally common other chains. Compared with the roughly 700-donor mean, an Asian-associated ancestry cluster reportedly had fewer N-insertions, according to a later analysis.

The count of this clone is one. Its antigen is undetermined. A multiplex PCR was run with 60 Vbeta primers and 13 Jbeta primers. The method was immunoSEQ multiplex PCR; TCRdb's version includes in-frame clones alone and lacks a portion of them. The sample lists 30,000 to 40,000 clones, roughly 88% occurring once. CDR3 length: 15 amino acids. The receptor's source is a woman aged 18-29 years in good health and CMV-seronegative. Sequencing input: PBMCs. The rearrangement joins TRBV21-1 to TRBJ2-5; TRBD1, the table's D call, was not compared with the DNA. TRBV21-1 is reported as a pseudogene. The CDR3 protein is CASSILQGVGETQYF. The CDR3 nucleotides read TGTGCCAGCAGCATATTACAGGGGGTAGGGGAGACCCAGTACTTC.